One and the same sample provided the 26 T cell receptor beta chains below, sequenced in a study of shared clonotypes between healthy human individuals. The data were produced by immunoSEQ multiplex PCR, yet TCRdb's version contains in-frame clones alone and is incomplete. The sample comprises around 2.5 million clones, approximately 93% of which are singletons, and approximately 0.35% rests with the top ten. Sample: naive CD4+ T cells from PBMCs. Indicated subset: CD45RA+ positively selected. The receptors derive from a young man in good health. Some clones in this sample may be carry-over from other donors' samples.

The rearrangement joins TRBV30 to TRBJ2-1; D unclear. The CDR3 sequence is 12 residues long. V was shortened by 0 bases and J by 8 bases, with 8 bases between the two germline ends. The V gene's germline CDR1 is GTSNPN and CDR2 SVGIG (reference sequence). The CDR3 spells CAWSVRLHEQFF. In DNA form, the CDR3 reads TGTGCCTGGAGTGTACGATTGCATGAGCAGTTCTTC.

The chain links TRBV28 to TRBJ2-7; TRBD1 aligns across 9 bases. The CDR3 extends over 13 amino acids. After removal of 6 bases from V and 3 bases from J, the junction contained 3 bases not matched to a gene. From germline, CDR1 is MDHEN and CDR2 SYDVKM. The CDR3 here is CASRGQGYYEQYF. The CDR3 DNA reads as TGTGCCAGCAGAGGACAGGGGTACTACGAGCAGTACTTC.

The chain employs TRBV5-8 and TRBJ2-2; either TRBD1 or TRBD2 may supply D (5 bases each). Trimming took 8 bases from V and 6 from J, leaving 5 bases between them. The V gene's germline CDR1 is SGHTS and CDR2 YDEGEE. The length of the CDR3 is 10 residues. The CDR3 reads CARGAGELFF. CDR3 in DNA: TGTGCCAGGGGGGCCGGGGAGCTGTTTTTT. The whole variable domain, filled in from reference TRBV5-8 and TRBJ2-2, reads EAGVTQSPTHLIKTRGQQATLRCSPISGHTSVYWYQQALGLGLQFLLWYDEGEERNRGNFPPRFSGRQFPNYSSELNVNALELEDSALYLCARGAGELFFGEGSRLTVL.

This clone has just one count. This sequence joins TRBV7-9 and TRBJ2-7; 8 nucleotides align to TRBD2. Germline lookup yields CDR1 SEHNR and CDR2 FQNEAQ (reference sequence). Germline trimming cut 3 bases from V and 5 bases from J; bases unmatched to any gene: 9. The CDR3 is 15 amino acids. The CDR3 loop is CASSFGSGKSNEQYF. CDR3 in DNA: TGTGCCAGCAGCTTTGGTAGCGGGAAGTCTAACGAGCAGTACTTC.

The rearrangement links TRBV5-1 to TRBJ2-5; TRBD2 agrees at 13 bases. The germline V gene has CDR1 SGHRS and CDR2 YFSETQ. This CDR3 region has 16 residues. V was pared by 1 base and J by 1 base, with 1 base of the junction left unmatched. The CDR3, as DNA: TGCGCCAGCAGCTTGTGGACTAGCGGGGGCCAAGAGACCCAGTACTTC. Translation: CASSLWTSGGQETQYF.

V gene TRBV28 combines with J gene TRBJ2-1; D may be TRBD2 (6 bases). The CDR3 has 16 amino acids. Germline V gene data show CDR1 as MDHEN and CDR2 as SYDVKM. V lost 5 bases to trimming and J lost 6 bases, with 20 bases between them. CDR3 sequence (DNA): TGTGCCAGCAGTCCATTAGCGGATACTTCCCTCAATGAGCAGTTCTTC. It codes for CASSPLADTSLNEQFF.

The J gene is TRBJ2-1, the V gene TRBV5-1; 9 positions match TRBD2. The CDR3 is made up of 15 amino acids. The germline CDR1 and CDR2 sequences are SGHRS and YFSETQ. V lost 2 bases, J lost 3 bases, and 3 bases stayed unmatched. CDR3 nucleotide sequence: TGCGCCAGCAGCTTAATAGCGGGAGACTACAATGAGCAGTTCTTC. Its translation: CASSLIAGDYNEQFF.

This chain uses TRBV7-9 with TRBJ2-5; 7 nucleotides align to TRBD1. The J call may be mistaken, given a closer DNA end match to TRBJ2-7. The CDR3 has 16 residues. The germline V gene encodes CDR1 SEHNR and CDR2 FQNEAQ (reference sequence). As DNA, the CDR3 is TGTGCCAGCAGCTCGCCAAGGACAGGCCGCTCCTACGAGCAGTACTTC. Translating it yields CASSSPRTGRSYEQYF.

Comments on this clone: Other nucleotide sequences from this sample produce the same CDR3. The chain couples TRBV20-1 to TRBJ1-2; D ambiguous. The CDR3 contains 11 residues. Germline V gene sequence: CDR1 DFQATT, CDR2 SNEGSKA (reference sequence). Trimming took 3 bases from V and 5 from J, leaving 7 bases between them. Written as DNA, the CDR3 is TGCAGTGCTAGGACGGGGTATGGCTACACCTTC. It is translated as CSARTGYGYTF.

The chain couples TRBV28 to TRBJ1-1; no definite D call. The CDR3 runs to 15 residues. Trimming removed 5 bases at V and 4 bases at J, with 17 bases between. The germline CDR1 and CDR2 sequences are MDHEN and SYDVKM. Here the CDR3 reads CASSRSDLRTTEAFF. DNA of the CDR3: TGTGCCAGCAGTCGATCGGACTTGAGGACCACTGAAGCTTTCTTT.

The CDR3, as DNA: TGTGCCTGGAGTCTTTCCAGGGGGCTCACAGATACGCAGTATTTT. This codes for CAWSLSRGLTDTQYF. J is TRBJ2-3 and V is TRBV30, with 8 bases that match TRBD1. This CDR3 spans 15 amino acids. The germline gives CDR1 GTSNPN, CDR2 SVGIG (reference sequence). V dropped 2 bases and J dropped 2; count of bases not matched to a gene: 6.

CDR3 sequence (DNA): TGTGCCAGCAGCGTAGGTTCGAGGCAGAACGACGAGCAGTACTTC. Translating it yields CASSVGSRQNDEQYF. V gene TRBV9 combines with J gene TRBJ2-7; D is ambiguous. The CDR3 totals 15 residues. V lost 0 bases and J lost 5, with 15 bases in between. CDR1 is SGDLS and CDR2 is YYNGEE in the germline V gene.

The rearrangement links TRBV10-3 to TRBJ2-5, with 12 bases aligning to TRBD1. The CDR3 covers 16 residues. Germline V gene data show CDR1 as ENHRY and CDR2 as SYGVKD. V lost 4 bases, J lost 5 bases, and 8 bases stayed unmatched. CDR3 residues: CAISGAGTGGPETQYF. As DNA, the CDR3 is TGTGCCATCAGTGGCGCTGGGACAGGGGGCCCGGAGACCCAGTACTTC.

The V call is TRBV9, the J call TRBJ2-3; 8 nucleotides align to TRBD2. The CDR3 runs 15 residues. The V segment lost 1 base and the J segment 4 bases; nucleotides outside the gene matches: 5. Germline CDR1 SGDLS, CDR2 YYNGEE. As DNA, the CDR3 is TGTGCCAGCAGCGTAACGGGAGGGCCTGCAGATACGCAGTATTTT. The encoded protein is CASSVTGGPADTQYF.

The gene calls are TRBV7-8 and TRBJ1-1, with D unclear. Looked up from germline, CDR1 is SGHVS and CDR2 is FQNEAQ. This CDR3 spans 12 amino acids. Trimming shortened V by 6 bases and J by 2 bases, and 7 bases separated the two germline ends. CDR3 amino acids: CASRPINTEAFF. CDR3 DNA sequence: TGTGCCAGCAGACCTATTAACACTGAAGCTTTCTTT.

The chain's CDR3 is CASSLTGGLNTEAFF. The DNA of the CDR3 is TGCGCCAGCAGCTTGACCGGGGGCCTGAACACTGAAGCTTTCTTT. J is TRBJ1-1 and V is TRBV5-1; TRBD1 might be the D (6 bases). The germline CDR1 and CDR2 sequences are SGHRS and YFSETQ. This CDR3 has 15 residues. Trimming stripped 1 base from V and 0 bases from J, with 10 bases between.

The rearrangement links TRBV6-5 to TRBJ2-7; the match to TRBD1 covers 10 bases. The V and J ends lost 0 bases and 4 bases, in that order; junction bases with no gene match: 3. Germline V gene lookup returns CDR1 MNHEY and CDR2 SVGAGI. The CDR3 runs 15 residues. CDR3 sequence reads: CASSYSTGGLYEQYF. The CDR3 DNA sequence: TGTGCCAGCAGTTACTCGACAGGGGGCTTGTACGAGCAGTACTTC.

The gene calls are TRBV27 and TRBJ1-2; 9 bases agree with TRBD1. The germline V gene encodes CDR1 MNHEY and CDR2 SMNVEV (reference sequence). Trimming removed 6 bases from V and 2 bases from J; junction bases left unmatched: 10. The CDR3 is made up of 16 amino acids. The CDR3 is CASSSFRDRENYGYTF. CDR3 nucleotide sequence: TGTGCCAGCAGCTCCTTCCGGGACAGGGAGAACTATGGCTACACCTTC.

This clone is a singleton in its sample. The rearrangement uses TRBV5-8 and TRBJ1-5, with D possibly being TRBD1 (5 bases). Germline CDR1 reads SGHTS; CDR2 reads YDEGEE. V was shortened by 2 bases and J by 7 bases, with 13 bases between the two germline ends. This CDR3 is 14 amino acids long. The DNA of the CDR3 is TGTGCCAGCAGCTTTGGCGCTCGGGGGCAGCCCCAGCATTTT. It is translated as CASSFGARGQPQHF.

The chain uses TRBV27 and TRBJ1-1; D might be TRBD1 (5 bases). Germline values: CDR1 MNHEY, CDR2 SMNVEV (reference sequence). CDR3 length equals 13 residues. V dropped 3 bases and J dropped 6 bases, with 11 bases sitting between them. CDR3 in DNA: TGTGCCAGCAGTTTCCAGGGTGTCGCTGAAGCTTTCTTT. This sequence encodes CASSFQGVAEAFF.

The gene calls are TRBV7-9 and TRBJ2-1, with D tentatively TRBD2 (7 bases). The CDR3 runs 17 residues. Trimming cost V 1 base and J 0 bases, with 13 bases left between them. From germline, CDR1 is SEHNR and CDR2 FQNEAQ (reference sequence). For the CDR3, the DNA is TGTGCCAGCAGCTTAGTCGGGGGCGGGAGCTCCTACAATGAGCAGTTCTTC. Its protein product is CASSLVGGGSSYNEQFF.

Worth noting for this clone: Other DNA sequences in this sample translate to the same CDR3. J is TRBJ1-2 and V is TRBV5-1; TRBD1 aligns across 11 bases. CDR1 is SGHRS and CDR2 is YFSETQ in the germline V gene. The CDR3 contains 13 residues. V gave up 4 bases and J gave up 6 bases; unmatched junction bases: 2. The CDR3 protein is CASSPGQGDGYTF. In DNA, the CDR3 is TGCGCCAGCAGCCCGGGACAGGGGGATGGCTACACCTTC.

The chain couples TRBV6-5 to TRBJ1-4, with D unclear. The CDR3 contains 15 residues. The germline gives CDR1 MNHEY, CDR2 SVGAGI. The V end was cut by 6 bases, the J end by 7 bases, with 18 bases between. This CDR3 is CASRLNRMGSEKLFF. DNA for the CDR3: TGTGCCAGCAGACTCAATCGGATGGGGAGTGAAAAACTGTTTTTT.

The rearrangement joins TRBV2 to TRBJ1-5; a weak D match, TRBD1 (6 bases). Germline values: CDR1 SNHLY, CDR2 FYNNEI. The CDR3 totals 13 residues. Trimming stripped 3 bases from V and 6 bases from J, with 9 bases between. CDR3 sequence: CASSDRGSQPQHF. For the CDR3, the DNA is TGTGCCAGCAGTGACAGGGGAAGTCAGCCCCAGCATTTT.

The V and J genes are TRBV7-8 and TRBJ1-1; the D is unclear. CDR3 length: 14 amino acids. Germline values: CDR1 SGHVS, CDR2 FQNEAQ. Trimming took 1 base from V and 3 from J, leaving 9 bases between them. The CDR3 DNA sequence: TGTGCCAGCAGCTTAGAAGTCACTTACACTGAAGCTTTCTTT. It codes for CASSLEVTYTEAFF.

This chain joins TRBV29-1 and TRBJ2-7; D unclear. This CDR3 comprises 12 residues. Germline loops: CDR1 SQVTM, CDR2 ANQGSEA. Trimming pared 5 bases from V and 2 bases from J, leaving 10 bases between. The DNA for the CDR3 is TGCAGCGTTCGGTACGGACCCTACGAGCAGTACTTC. This encodes CSVRYGPYEQYF.